These 20 T cell receptor beta chains came from one sample sequenced in a study of Graves' ophthalmopathy and Graves' hyperthyroidism. RNA transcripts served as template for amplifying TCR beta CDR3 sequences. Amplification began with first-round RT-PCR using HTBI primers, then second-round multiplex PCR was performed. TCRdb fed the multiplex PCR reads into MiXCR, producing one record per CDR3 protein. The table records about 480,000 distinct CDR3 sequences, roughly an eighth of them present only once. The specimen was blood. These receptors originate from a woman between 25 and 40 years old with Graves' ophthalmopathy.

This clonotype was recorded at least ten times. This rearrangement joins TRBV7-2 to TRBJ1-1; no clear D. Trimming took off 5 bases at V and 5 bases at J, with 15 bases between the two ends. CDR3 length equals 14 residues. Germline CDR1 is SGHTA and CDR2 is FQGNSA. The CDR3 sequence is CASSAVYSGTEAFF. The CDR3, as DNA: TGTGCCAGCAGCGCAGTCTACTCTGGAACTGAAGCTTTCTTT.

This clonotype was counted ten times or more. The chain couples TRBV20-1 to TRBJ2-7; 8 bases match TRBD2. V gave up 1 base and J gave up 2 bases; unmatched junction bases: 7. CDR1 and CDR2 from the germline V gene are DFQATT and SNEGSKA (reference sequence). This CDR3 is built from 15 residues. The CDR3 region is CSARGRLAHPYEQYF. CDR3 DNA: TGCAGTGCTAGAGGCCGACTAGCGCATCCCTACGAGCAGTACTTC.

This clonotype was seen ten or more times. V and J are TRBV15 and TRBJ1-2, with D perhaps matching TRBD1 (5 bases). The CDR3 runs 13 residues. The V end was cut by 2 bases, the J end by 7 bases, with 11 bases between. The V gene's germline CDR1 is LNHNV and CDR2 YYDKDF (reference sequence). The CDR3 is CATSRSNGAGYTF. The CDR3 DNA sequence: TGTGCCACCAGCAGATCGAACGGGGCTGGCTACACCTTC.

There are many counts of this clonotype. The CDR3 nucleotides are TGTGCCAGCAGCCACTCTGGGGGCCAGTACTTC. Its translation is CASSHSGGQYF. The gene calls are TRBV6-2 or TRBV6-3 and TRBJ2-5; the D call may be TRBD1 or TRBD2 (5 bases each). CDR3 length equals 11 residues. Germline V gene lookup returns CDR1 MNHEY and CDR2 SVGEGT. Deletions cut 6 bases from V and 10 bases from J, with 12 bases between.

Many counts were recorded for this clonotype. The V gene is TRBV28, the J gene TRBJ1-1; no clear D gene. Germline loops: CDR1 MDHEN, CDR2 SYDVKM. The length of the CDR3 is 14 residues. V lost 5 bases, J lost 1 base, and 11 bases lay in between. This chain's CDR3 is CASSTEVRNTEAFF. CDR3 nucleotides: TGTGCCAGCAGTACTGAAGTCAGGAACACTGAAGCTTTCTTT.

This clonotype was counted at least ten times. J is TRBJ2-7 and V is TRBV12-3 or TRBV12-4; D not resolved. Trimming removed 3 bases from V and 6 bases from J, with 9 bases in between. The CDR3 is made up of 12 amino acids. In nucleotides, the CDR3 is TGTGCCAGCAGTTTGCAAGTCGCCGAGCAGTACTTC. Translating gives CASSLQVAEQYF.

This clonotype was seen ten or more times. CDR3 coding DNA: TGTGCCGGTAGTTGGGAGCGGGGTCTCGAGCAGTACTTC. Residues: CAGSWERGLEQYF. J is TRBJ2-7 and V is TRBV6-5; 7 bases line up with TRBD2. The junction had 13 bases not matched to a gene; V was cut back by 11 bases and J by 6 bases. The CDR3 loop spans 13 amino acids. CDR1 is MNHEY and CDR2 is SVGAGI in the germline V gene.

Here the CDR3 DNA reads TGTGCCAGCAGCTCGGGACGGGGGTTGGACGAGCAGTACTTC. Translating gives CASSSGRGLDEQYF. V and J are TRBV7-8 and TRBJ2-7; tentative D call: TRBD2 (6 bases). Trimming left V 4 bases short and J 5 bases short, with 15 bases between. Germline CDR1 SGHVS, CDR2 FQNEAQ. The CDR3 sequence is 14 residues long.

This clonotype has a count of ten or more. The chain uses TRBV10-3 and TRBJ1-1; 9 nucleotides line up with TRBD1. The trim removed 2 bases at V and 3 bases at J, leaving 4 bases unmatched. The length of the CDR3 is 15 residues. In germline, CDR1 is ENHRY, CDR2 SYGVKD. This CDR3 reads CAISEGQGTDTEAFF. CDR3 nucleotide sequence: TGTGCCATCAGTGAGGGACAGGGGACCGACACTGAAGCTTTCTTT.

Concerning this clonotype: Germline and junction disagree at one end, which may indicate a read error. The chain carries TRBV28 and TRBJ1-2; D unclear. This CDR3 comprises 15 residues. Germline CDR1 and CDR2: MDHEN and SYDVKM. In nucleotides, the CDR3 is TGTGCCAGCATCCCTGGGTCAGCAGCTAACTATGGTTACACCTTC. Its protein is CASIPGSAANYGYTF.

This clonotype was observed many times. This chain joins TRBV6-5 and TRBJ1-2; 7 bases line up with TRBD1. Trimming removed 4 bases from V and 8 bases from J; junction bases left unmatched: 13. The CDR3 runs to 15 residues. The germline CDR1 and CDR2 sequences are MNHEY and SVGAGI. CDR3 coding DNA: TGTGCCAGCAGTTTGACGGACAGGTCCGCTAAGGGCTACACCTTC. Its protein is CASSLTDRSAKGYTF.

This chain uses TRBV12-3 or TRBV12-4 with TRBJ1-1; D is perhaps TRBD1 (5 bases). This CDR3 is built from 14 residues. Trimming removed 6 bases at V and 6 bases at J, with 17 bases between. CDR3 DNA: TGTGCCAGCAGCCTCACAGGTGGGACTTCTGAAGCTTTCTTT. This encodes CASSLTGGTSEAFF.

This clonotype has ten or more counts. The chain has TRBV30 and TRBJ1-1; a weak D match, TRBD1 (5 bases). This CDR3 spans 12 amino acids. Trimming removed 4 bases from V and 4 bases from J, with 10 bases in between. Germline-derived CDR1 and CDR2 are GTSNPN and SVGIG (reference sequence). The CDR3 region has the DNA TGTGCCTGGAACAGGCAGCTCACTGAAGCTTTCTTT. This encodes CAWNRQLTEAFF.

The genes are TRBV12-3 or TRBV12-4 and TRBJ1-2; TRBD1 is a possible D gene (5 bases). Trimming cost V 6 bases and J 0 bases, with 14 bases left between them. This CDR3 comprises 15 residues. CDR3 sequence: CASRETGDTNYGYTF. Here the CDR3 DNA reads TGTGCCAGCAGGGAAACAGGAGATACTAACTATGGCTACACCTTC.

This clonotype occurred many times. V is TRBV9 and J is TRBJ2-7; the D is unclear. The CDR3 covers 14 residues. Germline lookup yields CDR1 SGDLS and CDR2 YYNGEE. Trimming cost V 0 bases and J 2 bases, with 9 bases left between them. This chain's CDR3 is CASSVGVAPYEQYF. In DNA, the CDR3 is TGTGCCAGCAGCGTAGGGGTAGCCCCCTACGAGCAGTACTTC.

This clonotype was seen repeatedly, ten times or more. The chain combines TRBV20-1 with TRBJ1-2; D remains unclear. The CDR3 is made up of 12 amino acids. Germline V gives CDR1 DFQATT, CDR2 SNEGSKA (reference sequence). V lost 1 base to trimming and J lost 3 bases, with 6 bases between them. CDR3 nucleotides: TGCAGTGCTAGAGGGGGAGACTATGGCTACACCTTC. It codes for CSARGGDYGYTF.

This clonotype was seen repeatedly, ten times or more. Given a much more abundant clone one base away, this may be a read error. V and J are TRBV6-2 or TRBV6-3 and TRBJ1-1; 7 bases agree with TRBD1. V trimming: 3 bases; J trimming: 3 bases; junction bases outside the gene matches: 1. Germline-derived CDR1 and CDR2 are MNHEY and SVGEGT. The CDR3 runs 13 residues. The CDR3 is CASSYTGDTEAFF. The DNA for the CDR3 is TGTGCCAGCAGTTATACAGGGGACACTGAAGCTTTCTTT.

This clonotype was recorded many times. The germline gene is not matched at one end of the junction; a read error may be the cause. This chain links TRBV6-1 with TRBJ2-4, with 8 bases fitting TRBD2. Germline CDR1 and CDR2: MNHNS and SASEGT. The CDR3 is 16 amino acids. The CDR3 DNA follows: TGTGCCAGCAATAACCGGGGGGGAGAAGCCAAAAACATTAAGTACTTC. It codes for CASNNRGGEAKNIKYF.

The chain carries TRBV11-2 and TRBJ1-1; possibly TRBD1 for D (5 bases). The CDR3 covers 17 residues. From germline, CDR1 is SGHAT and CDR2 FQNNGV. V dropped 6 bases and J dropped 0 bases, with 20 bases sitting between them. DNA of the CDR3: TGTGCCAGCAGGAAATGGGGGACGACGGGAATGAACACTGAAGCTTTCTTT. This sequence encodes CASRKWGTTGMNTEAFF.

This clonotype was recorded many times. The chain employs TRBV6-1 and TRBJ1-2; D remains unclear. The V gene's germline CDR1 is MNHNS and CDR2 SASEGT. The CDR3 runs 12 residues. Trimming pared 7 bases from V and 6 bases from J, leaving 12 bases between. The CDR3, as DNA: TGTGCCAGCACTCCCCATTCGGATGGCTACACCTTC. Protein product: CASTPHSDGYTF.